This T cell receptor beta chain was sequenced for a study of blood T cell repertoires in COVID-19. Study background: From the United States, Italy and Spain came samples of acute and convalescent COVID-19.

Per the original data handling: Estimated nucleated cell counts came from reference gene primer amplification. Repertoires were generated with immunoSEQ multiplex PCR, while TCRdb's copy carries only in-frame clones and drops some. Clone size and V and J calls were adopted from that table, with D and trimming inferred from the DNA. In the table there are a few hundred thousand clones, more than 75% of which are singletons. V lost 3 bases to trimming and J lost 7 bases; unmatched junction nucleotides: 10. The CDR3 loop spans 16 amino acids. CDR1 DFQATT and CDR2 SNEGSKA come from the germline V gene (reference sequence).

The V gene is TRBV20-1, the J gene TRBJ1-6, with TRBD1 matching 9 bases. This receptor was obtained from a woman in her seventies with active or convalescent COVID-19. Material: peripheral blood. In DNA, the CDR3 is TGCAGTGCTAGTAGTATCGGACAGGGGTCGAATTCACCCCTCCACTTT. Protein sequence: CSASSIGQGSNSPLHF.